These 21 T cell receptor beta chains were all obtained from the same sample, sequenced in a study of shared clonotypes between healthy human individuals. Here immunoSEQ multiplex PCR was the method, and the copy in TCRdb shows in-frame clones only, minus some. The sample has about 2.4 million clones, 90% to 95% seen once. Material for sequencing was naive CD4+ T cells from PBMCs. Indicated subset: CD45RA+ positively selected. The receptors were gathered from a man between 18 and 35 years old in good health. Some clones in this sample may be carry-over from other donors' samples.

V usage is TRBV6-6 and J usage is TRBJ2-2, with D tentatively TRBD2 (5 bases). The germline V gene encodes CDR1 MNHNY and CDR2 SVGAGI (reference sequence). The CDR3 has 14 residues. V shed 6 bases and J shed 4 bases, with 12 bases lying between them. This CDR3 reads CASSPGRGTGELFF. CDR3 coding DNA: TGTGCCAGCAGCCCAGGTCGGGGCACCGGGGAGCTGTTTTTT.

V is TRBV15 and J is TRBJ2-7; D is possibly TRBD2 (5 bases). The CDR3 sequence is 15 residues long. The V end lost 0 bases, the J end lost 0 bases, and 9 bases lay between the germline ends. From germline, CDR1 is LNHNV and CDR2 YYDKDF (reference sequence). The CDR3 nucleotides are TGTGCCACCAGCAGAGATCGGGGAAGCTCCTACGAGCAGTACTTC. It translates to CATSRDRGSSYEQYF.

V is TRBV18 and J is TRBJ2-3; weak D call: TRBD1 (6 bases). Deletions cut 1 base from V and 6 bases from J, with 14 bases between. Germline CDR1 and CDR2: KGHSH and LQKENI. There are 15 residues in the CDR3. CDR3 sequence: CASSPRGTQADTQYF. The CDR3 region has the DNA TGTGCCAGCTCACCACGGGGGACACAAGCTGATACGCAGTATTTT.

V usage is TRBV23-1 and J usage is TRBJ2-7, with D perhaps matching TRBD1 or TRBD2 (5 bases each). Being an ORF, TRBV23-1 has a function that is uncertain. The CDR3 spans 13 residues. V shed 11 bases and J shed 6 bases, with 20 bases lying between them. CDR3 in DNA: TGCGCCCCCCATCTGAGGGGAGTTCGCGAGCAGTACTTC. Translation gives CAPHLRGVREQYF.

This sequence joins TRBV4-3 and TRBJ2-4; D assignment may be TRBD1 or TRBD2 (5 bases each). Germline CDR1 LGHNA, CDR2 YSLEER. Trimming removed 2 bases from V and 0 bases from J, with 20 bases in between. This CDR3 region has 19 residues. CDR3 sequence: CASSQPRGTGTGAKNIQYF. Written as DNA, the CDR3 is TGCGCCAGCAGCCAACCCCGAGGGACGGGAACGGGAGCCAAAAACATTCAGTACTTC.

This chain uses TRBV7-2 with TRBJ1-3; D is possibly TRBD1 (6 bases). This CDR3 comprises 18 residues. CDR1 is SGHTA, CDR2 FQGNSA, per germline. V was cut by 1 base and J by 0 bases, with 16 bases left in between. The CDR3 nucleotides are TGTGCCAGCAGCTTAGAGTCCGGGGCGGGACACTCTGGAAACACCATATATTTT. Translated, it gives CASSLESGAGHSGNTIYF.

CDR3: CASSSDRDNEQYF. The CDR3 coding sequence is TGTGCCAGCAGCTCGGACAGGGACAACGAGCAGTACTTC. The chain has TRBV6-5 and TRBJ2-7; 8 bases are shared with TRBD1. The CDR3 consists of 13 residues. V trimming: 6 bases; J trimming: 5 bases; junction bases outside the gene matches: 6. Germline V gene sequence: CDR1 MNHEY, CDR2 SVGAGI.

A remark on this clone: The sample has other DNA sequences that encode this CDR3 too. In nucleotides, the CDR3 is TGTGCCAGCAGCTCCGGACAGGGAATCTACGAGCAGTACTTC. It translates to CASSSGQGIYEQYF. This sequence joins TRBV5-6 and TRBJ2-7; 8 nucleotides agree with TRBD1. The CDR3 is made up of 14 amino acids. Germline CDR1 and CDR2: SGHDT and YYEEEE. V gave up 3 bases and J gave up 3 bases; unmatched junction bases: 5.

J is TRBJ2-5 and V is TRBV5-1; no clear D. Trimming took off 1 base at V and 1 base at J, with 11 bases between the two ends. Germline assignment: CDR1 SGHRS and CDR2 YFSETQ. This CDR3 is 15 amino acids long. CDR3 in DNA: TGCGCCAGCAGCTTGTTCGGAGTAGGCCAAGAGACCCAGTACTTC. Its translation: CASSLFGVGQETQYF. The full variable domain, its missing parts supplied by reference TRBV5-1 and TRBJ2-5, is KAGVTQTPRYLIKTRGQQVTLSCSPISGHRSVSWYQQTPGQGLQFLFEYFSETQRNKGNFPGRFSGRQFSNSRSEMNVSTLELGDSALYLCASSLFGVGQETQYFGPGTRLLVL.

On this clone: At one end, the junction sequence differs from germline, possibly due to a read error. The chain combines TRBV7-2 with TRBJ1-4; TRBD1 aligns across 8 bases. Germline V gene lookup returns CDR1 SGHTA and CDR2 FQGNSA. This CDR3 is 17 amino acids long. DNA of the CDR3: TGTGCCAGCAGCTTAGCTATCGACAGGGGCCCCAATGACAAACTGTTTTTT. Translated: CASSLAIDRGPNDKLFF.

This clone was recorded once. The chain employs TRBV19 and TRBJ1-5; D is possibly TRBD1 (6 bases). This CDR3 spans 18 amino acids. Trimming removed 5 bases from V and 1 base from J, with 21 bases in between. The germline gives CDR1 LNHDA, CDR2 SQIVND (reference sequence). This CDR3 is CASSVNRQDPISNQPQHF. The CDR3 region has the DNA TGTGCCAGTAGTGTAAACCGACAGGATCCGATCAGCAATCAGCCCCAGCATTTT.

The CDR3 nucleotides read TGTGCCTGGACCCCGCCCCCATCTATCGGGGAGCTGTTTTTT. It codes for CAWTPPPSIGELFF. This chain connects TRBV30 to TRBJ2-2; no reliable D call. Germline V lookup: CDR1 GTSNPN, CDR2 SVGIG (reference sequence). The CDR3 runs to 14 residues. V dropped 4 bases and J dropped 7 bases, with 16 bases sitting between them. The full variable domain, in which reference TRBV30 and TRBJ2-2 provide the parts outside the CDR3, is SQTIHQWPATLVQPVGSPLSLECTVEGTSNPNLYWYRQAAGRGLQLLFYSVGIGQISSEVPQNLSASRPQDRQFILSSKKLLLSDSGFYLCAWTPPPSIGELFFGEGSRLTVL.

The chain couples TRBV10-3 to TRBJ1-3; D is possibly TRBD1 (5 bases). V lost 0 bases and J lost 6, with 9 bases in between. This CDR3 comprises 14 residues. Germline-derived CDR1 and CDR2 are ENHRY and SYGVKD. In DNA form, the CDR3 reads TGTGCCATCAGTGAGTCGGGACCTGCAAACACCATATATTTT. This translates into CAISESGPANTIYF.

The rearrangement links TRBV11-2 to TRBJ2-1, with TRBD2 matching over 11 bases. CDR3 size: 18 residues. V shed 4 bases and J 3 bases; nucleotides not matched to a gene: 11. Germline V gene lookup returns CDR1 SGHAT and CDR2 FQNNGV. CDR3 sequence: CASSSGRTSGYLYNEQFF. CDR3 sequence (DNA): TGTGCCAGCAGCTCGGGACGGACTAGCGGGTATCTCTACAATGAGCAGTTCTTC.

The chain joins TRBV18 to TRBJ1-5, with TRBD1 as a possible D gene (6 bases). Germline assignment: CDR1 KGHSH and CDR2 LQKENI. Trimming removed 1 base at V and 2 bases at J, with 18 bases between. There are 18 residues in the CDR3. The CDR3 region has the DNA TGTGCCAGCTCACCACAGGGGAAAACAGGGACTGGCAATCAGCCCCAGCATTTT. Translating gives CASSPQGKTGTGNQPQHF. Complete variable domain (other parts from reference TRBV18 and TRBJ1-5): NAGVMQNPRHLVRRRGQEARLRCSPMKGHSHVYWYRQLPEEGLKFMVYLQKENIIDESGMPKERFSAEFPKEGPSILRIQQVVRGDSAAYFCASSPQGKTGTGNQPQHFGDGTRLSIL.

V gene TRBV5-1 combines with J gene TRBJ1-2; TRBD1 matches 7 bases. The CDR3 totals 14 residues. Germline V lookup: CDR1 SGHRS, CDR2 YFSETQ. V shed 0 bases, J shed 8 bases, and the junction held 7 bases outside the gene matches. CDR3 in DNA: TGCGCCAGCAGCTTGGGACAGGGAGGCCGCGGCTACACCTTC. Translating it yields CASSLGQGGRGYTF.

The CDR3 here is CASGSGEMNTEAFF. The CDR3 coding sequence is TGTGCTAGTGGTTCGGGAGAAATGAACACTGAAGCTTTCTTT. The rearrangement links TRBV12-5 to TRBJ1-1; D is ambiguous. The CDR3 has 14 residues. Germline V gene sequence: CDR1 LGHNT, CDR2 FRNRAP. Trimming stripped 4 bases from V and 0 bases from J, with 9 bases between.

The V gene is TRBV7-3, the J gene TRBJ2-3, with D tentatively TRBD2 (6 bases). Germline-derived CDR1 and CDR2 are SGHTA and FQGTGA. The CDR3 extends over 15 amino acids. The V and J ends lost 5 bases and 2 bases respectively, with 14 bases between them. The CDR3 spells CASSAGGGYTDTQYF. The CDR3 DNA reads TGTGCCAGCAGCGCCGGAGGAGGGTACACAGATACGCAGTATTTT.

The chain links TRBV19 to TRBJ1-2; a possible D gene is TRBD1 (6 bases). The CDR3 covers 14 residues. The ends were cut back, 3 bases at V and 5 bases at J, with 13 bases in the middle. Germline-derived CDR1 and CDR2 are LNHDA and SQIVND (reference sequence). This CDR3 is CASSIGGTRYGYTF. The CDR3 DNA reads as TGTGCCAGTAGTATTGGAGGGACACGGTATGGCTACACCTTC.

This chain uses TRBV5-5 with TRBJ2-3; D uncertain. CDR1 is SGHKS, CDR2 YYEKEE, per germline (reference sequence). The CDR3 totals 15 residues. Trimming left V 0 bases short and J 2 bases short, with 10 bases between. The CDR3 protein is CASSLVAQFTDTQYF. The CDR3 coding sequence is TGTGCCAGCAGCTTGGTGGCACAGTTCACAGATACGCAGTATTTT.

The chain recombines TRBV6-5 with TRBJ1-1; TRBD1 agrees at 11 bases. The CDR3 runs to 16 residues. CDR1 is MNHEY and CDR2 is SVGAGI in the germline V gene. Trimming removed 4 bases from V and 1 base from J; junction bases left unmatched: 5. The CDR3 region is CASSWGQGVRNTEAFF. CDR3 coding DNA: TGTGCCAGCAGTTGGGGACAGGGGGTGAGGAACACTGAAGCTTTCTTT.